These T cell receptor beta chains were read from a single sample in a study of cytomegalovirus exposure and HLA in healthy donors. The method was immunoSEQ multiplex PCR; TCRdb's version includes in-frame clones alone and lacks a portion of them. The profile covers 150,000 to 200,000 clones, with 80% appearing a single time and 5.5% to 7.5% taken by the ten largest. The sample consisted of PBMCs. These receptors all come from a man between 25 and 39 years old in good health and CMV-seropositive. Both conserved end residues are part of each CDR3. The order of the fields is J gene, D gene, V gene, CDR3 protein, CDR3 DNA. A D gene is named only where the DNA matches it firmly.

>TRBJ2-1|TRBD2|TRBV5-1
CASSLVAAGAYNEQFF
TGCGCCAGCAGCTTGGTTGCGGCGGGAGCCTACAATGAGCAGTTCTTC
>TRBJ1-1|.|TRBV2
CASSEATERNTEAFF
TGTGCCAGCAGTGAAGCAACGGAGAGAAACACTGAAGCTTTCTTT
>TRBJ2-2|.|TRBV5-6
CASSLGGTGELFF
TGTGCCAGCAGCTTGGGAGGCACCGGGGAGCTGTTTTTT
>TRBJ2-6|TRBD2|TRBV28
CAGGTGANVLTF
TGTGCGGGGGGGACTGGGGCCAACGTCCTGACTTTC
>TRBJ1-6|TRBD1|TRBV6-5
CASSVGDRENSPLHF
TGTGCCAGCAGTGTCGGGGACAGGGAAAATTCACCCCTCCACTTT
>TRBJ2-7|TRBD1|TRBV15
CATSRGGTGSYEQYF
TGTGCCACCAGCAGAGGGGGGACAGGGTCCTACGAGCAGTACTTC
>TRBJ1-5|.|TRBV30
CAWSVEGGNQPQHF
TGTGCCTGGAGTGTAGAGGGGGGGAATCAGCCCCAGCATTTT
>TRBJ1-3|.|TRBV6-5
CASSYSRGPSGNTIYF
TGTGCCAGCAGTTACTCGAGAGGTCCCTCTGGAAACACCATATATTTT
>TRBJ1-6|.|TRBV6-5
CASSYSSRGISPLHF
TGTGCCAGCAGTTACTCGTCCAGGGGAATATCACCCCTCCACTTT
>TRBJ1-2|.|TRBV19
CASSIPRLGYGYTF
TGTGCCAGTAGTATACCCAGGCTCGGCTATGGCTACACCTTC